The text below deals with one T cell receptor beta chain. The entry originates in a study of CD8 T cells in Susac syndrome. A quantity of about 0.5 to 1 ug RNA underwent reverse transcription using random hexamers. TCRdb passed the immunoSEQ multiplex PCR reads through MiXCR, listing each CDR3 protein once. The data show 170,000 or so distinct CDR3 sequences, roughly 95% seen once. Germline lookup yields CDR1 SNHLY and CDR2 FYNNEI. V shed 5 bases and J 3 bases; nucleotides not matched to a gene: 11. The CDR3 is 17 amino acids. The chain has TRBV2 and TRBJ1-2, with TRBD1 identical over 11 bases. The source material was CD8+ T cells from PBMCs. The source is a human donor with multiple sclerosis. The DNA of the CDR3 is TGTGCCAGCAGTAACACGGACAGGGGGCGCCGAGACTATGGCTACACCTTC. Translating it yields CASSNTDRGRRDYGYTF.